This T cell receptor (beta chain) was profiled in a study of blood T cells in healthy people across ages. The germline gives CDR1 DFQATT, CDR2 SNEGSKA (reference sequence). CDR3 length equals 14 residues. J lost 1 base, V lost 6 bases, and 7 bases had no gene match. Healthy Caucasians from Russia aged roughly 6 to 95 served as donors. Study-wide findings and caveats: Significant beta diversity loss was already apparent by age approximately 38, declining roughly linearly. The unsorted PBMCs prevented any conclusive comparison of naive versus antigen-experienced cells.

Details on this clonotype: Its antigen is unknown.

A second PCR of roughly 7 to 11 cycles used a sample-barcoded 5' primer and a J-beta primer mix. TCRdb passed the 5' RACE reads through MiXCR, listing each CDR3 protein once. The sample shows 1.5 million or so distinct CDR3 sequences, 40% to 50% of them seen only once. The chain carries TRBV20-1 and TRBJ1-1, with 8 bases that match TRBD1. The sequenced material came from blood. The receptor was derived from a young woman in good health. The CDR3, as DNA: TGCAGTGCCACGCCGGGGACAGGGAACACTGAAGCTTTCTTT. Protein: CSATPGTGNTEAFF.